Below, one T cell receptor beta chain is given with its context. The CDR3 runs to 15 residues. Trimming took 0 bases from V and 3 from J, leaving 11 bases between them. The germline V gene encodes CDR1 MNHEY and CDR2 SVGAGI. TCRdb called the PCR reads again in MiXCR, with one record for every CDR3 protein. The sample lists almost 85,000 distinct CDR3 sequences, 45% to 65% occurring once. This sample was taken from a study of CDR3 diversity in severe acne. The sequenced sample was blood. The J gene is TRBJ1-1, the V gene TRBV6-5, with D hard to call. The TCR comes from a male donor in good health, without acne. The CDR3, as DNA: TGTGCCAGCAGTTACTCGACTCGTGGCGACACTGAAGCTTTCTTT. As protein: CASSYSTRGDTEAFF.